This T cell receptor (beta chain) was profiled in a study of cytomegalovirus exposure and HLA in healthy donors. The study, taken as a whole, reports: Later analysis identified a missense DCLRE1C variant that was linked to TCR beta V- and J-gene trimming. Listed as cytomegalovirus-associated were roughly 180 TCR beta chains.

Of note for this clone: Its antigen is as yet unknown.

Though nominally healthy at sampling, donors likely had unrecorded immune exposures. V was cut by 7 bases and J by 2 bases, with 16 bases left in between. Per the germline V gene, CDR1 is SGHNT and CDR2 is YYREEE (reference sequence). CDR3 length: 15 amino acids. Both 60 Vbeta primers and 13 Jbeta primers went into the PCR. Profiling relied on immunoSEQ multiplex PCR, and the TCRdb table lists in-frame clones only, not all of them. The table lists 170,000 or so clones, over 70% of them singletons. The sequence was collected from a man aged 35 to 55 in good health and CMV-seronegative. V usage is TRBV5-4 and J usage is TRBJ1-3; TRBD1 is a possible D gene (5 bases). Sequenced: PBMCs. The CDR3: CASGVGGIAGNTIYF. The CDR3 DNA reads TGTGCCAGCGGAGTCGGGGGAATAGCTGGAAACACCATATATTTT.